These 32 T cell receptor beta chains share one sample of origin, sequenced in a study of cytomegalovirus exposure and HLA in healthy donors. Use of 60 Vbeta and 13 Jbeta primers characterized the PCR. The table came from immunoSEQ multiplex PCR; TCRdb's copy has only in-frame clones and leaves some out. There are approximately 110,000 clones in the sample; around 67% occur only once, and around 4.2% lies in the top ten. Sequencing was done on a sample of PBMCs. The receptors stem from a woman in her forties in good health and CMV-seronegative.

V usage is TRBV7-6 and J usage is TRBJ2-7; 10 bases map to TRBD1. This CDR3 comprises 15 residues. In germline, CDR1 is SGHVS, CDR2 FNYEAQ. The V gene end was trimmed by 3 bases and the J gene end by 5 bases; junction bases not matched to a gene: 7. In DNA, the CDR3 is TGTGCCAGCAGCTTCGGGGGACAGGGGCCCAACGAGCAGTACTTC. Translated, it gives CASSFGGQGPNEQYF.

CDR3 nucleotide sequence: TGCGCCAGCAGCCAATATTCAGGGCGGACTGAAGCTTTCTTT. Amino acids: CASSQYSGRTEAFF. The J gene is TRBJ1-1, the V gene TRBV4-1, with D tentatively TRBD1 (5 bases). The CDR3 covers 14 residues. V gave up 2 bases and J gave up 5 bases, with 12 bases separating them. Germline V gene sequence: CDR1 MGHRA, CDR2 YSYEKL.

This clone was detected once. CDR3 protein: CASSRLPREEKLFF. In DNA, the CDR3 is TGTGCCAGCAGCAGACTCCCCCGAGAAGAAAAACTGTTTTTT. The chain has TRBV27 and TRBJ1-4; D not certain. Germline V lookup: CDR1 MNHEY, CDR2 SMNVEV (reference sequence). There are 14 residues in the CDR3. V lost 6 bases, J lost 8 bases, and 16 bases lay in between.

The chain joins TRBV27 to TRBJ2-7, with 7 bases fitting TRBD1. The V segment lost 3 bases and the J segment 7 bases; nucleotides outside the gene matches: 12. Germline lookup yields CDR1 MNHEY and CDR2 SMNVEV (reference sequence). CDR3 length: 15 residues. The chain's CDR3 is CASSFGQESFEEQYF. DNA for the CDR3: TGTGCCAGCAGTTTTGGACAGGAGTCGTTCGAAGAGCAGTACTTC.

The rearrangement links TRBV6-1 to TRBJ2-7, with TRBD1 matching 10 bases. V lost 4 bases and J lost 4; bases outside the gene matches: 7. The CDR3 is made up of 15 amino acids. CDR1 and CDR2 (germline): MNHNS, SASEGT. CDR3 nucleotide sequence: TGTGCCAGCAGTGCGGAGGGGACAGGGGCATACGAGCAGTACTTC. Encoded protein: CASSAEGTGAYEQYF.

The chain carries TRBV29-1 and TRBJ1-1; possibly TRBD1 for D (6 bases). Germline values: CDR1 SQVTM, CDR2 ANQGSEA. Trimming pared 1 base from V and 5 bases from J, leaving 11 bases between. CDR3 size: 13 residues. This CDR3 reads CSVEGSGATEAFF. The CDR3 DNA reads TGCAGCGTTGAAGGATCAGGGGCTACTGAAGCTTTCTTT.

The CDR3 DNA reads as TGTGCCACCCTAAAGCGGGAGGGGGGCGAGCAGTACTTC. It specifies CATLKREGGEQYF. The chain has TRBV10-3 and TRBJ2-7; TRBD2 matches 10 bases. The CDR3 spans 13 residues. The germline V gene encodes CDR1 ENHRY and CDR2 SYGVKD. The V and J ends lost 10 bases and 6 bases, in that order; junction bases with no gene match: 9.

The rearrangement uses TRBV5-6 and TRBJ1-2; D gene uncertain. V gave up 3 bases and J gave up 3 bases, with 12 bases separating them. The CDR3 is 14 amino acids. From germline, CDR1 is SGHDT and CDR2 YYEEEE. In nucleotides, the CDR3 is TGTGCCAGCAGCTCCCCCCCAGAAGACTATGGCTACACCTTC. This encodes CASSSPPEDYGYTF.

The CDR3 spells CASSTPGGGEETQYF. CDR3 in DNA: TGTGCCAGTAGTACCCCGGGAGGGGGCGAGGAGACCCAGTACTTC. The chain has TRBV19 and TRBJ2-5; maybe TRBD2 (8 bases). Germline V CDR1 and CDR2: LNHDA, SQIVND (reference sequence). The CDR3 has 15 residues. V lost 4 bases and J 5 bases, leaving 17 bases between the germline ends.

In its sample, this clone was seen a few times. The chain combines TRBV6-1 with TRBJ2-7; D is unclear. Trimming cost V 5 bases and J 7 bases, with 12 bases left between them. In germline, CDR1 is MNHNS, CDR2 SASEGT. The CDR3 loop spans 12 amino acids. The CDR3 protein is CASSRVRGEQYF. For the CDR3, the DNA is TGTGCCAGCAGTCGGGTCCGTGGGGAGCAGTACTTC.

V is TRBV30 and J is TRBJ1-2; tentatively, D is TRBD1 (6 bases). Trimming left V 0 bases short and J 5 bases short, with 13 bases between. This CDR3 is built from 14 residues. Per the germline V gene, CDR1 is GTSNPN and CDR2 is SVGIG (reference sequence). The CDR3 region is CAWSVGHLAYGYTF. The DNA of the CDR3 is TGTGCCTGGAGTGTGGGACATCTTGCTTATGGCTACACCTTC.

The chain has TRBV6-1 and TRBJ1-4; 8 bases map to TRBD1. The CDR3 is 14 amino acids. V lost 8 bases, J lost 4 bases, and 6 bases stayed unmatched. Germline CDR1 and CDR2: MNHNS and SASEGT. CDR3 loop: CASGNRGNNEKLFF. DNA for the CDR3: TGTGCCAGCGGTAACAGGGGGAATAATGAAAAACTGTTTTTT.

CDR3 sequence: CASTPGGLAGYEQFF. CDR3 DNA sequence: TGTGCCAGCACCCCGGGGGGACTAGCGGGATATGAGCAGTTCTTC. The V call is TRBV19, the J call TRBJ2-1, with 13 bases aligning to TRBD2. Germline values: CDR1 LNHDA, CDR2 SQIVND (reference sequence). CDR3 length: 15 amino acids. The V segment lost 9 bases and the J segment 8 bases; nucleotides outside the gene matches: 10.

CDR3 DNA: TGTGCCAGCAGCCAAGGGGCCCGCGGGGCGCGGGAGACCCAGTACTTC. Its translation: CASSQGARGARETQYF. The rearrangement joins TRBV14 to TRBJ2-5; a possible D gene is TRBD2 (6 bases). Germline CDR1 SGHDN, CDR2 FVKESK. The V end lost 1 base, the J end lost 5 bases, and 17 bases lay between the germline ends. There are 16 residues in the CDR3.

The chain links TRBV27 to TRBJ1-4; D possibly corresponds to TRBD1 (5 bases). Germline CDR1 is MNHEY and CDR2 is SMNVEV (reference sequence). The CDR3 spans 13 residues. Trimming pared 2 bases from V and 5 bases from J, leaving 6 bases between. The CDR3 spells CASSLQGNEKLFF. For the CDR3, the DNA is TGTGCCAGCAGTTTACAGGGAAATGAAAAACTGTTTTTT. Full variable domain (outside the CDR3, taken from reference TRBV27 and TRBJ1-4): EAQVTQNPRYLITVTGKKLTVTCSQNMNHEYMSWYRQDPGLGLRQIYYSMNVEVTDKGDVPEGYKVSRKEKRNFPLILESPSPNQTSLYFCASSLQGNEKLFFGSGTQLSVL.

This clone came up a few times. The V gene is TRBV6-1, the J gene TRBJ1-1, with 9 bases identical to TRBD1. The CDR3 extends over 15 amino acids. Germline-derived CDR1 and CDR2 are MNHNS and SASEGT. The V gene end was trimmed by 7 bases and the J gene end by 4 bases; junction bases not matched to a gene: 10. DNA of the CDR3: TGTGCCAGCACCCTAGAGCCGGGACAGGGCACTGAAGCTTTCTTT. This codes for CASTLEPGQGTEAFF.

The gene calls are TRBV4-1 and TRBJ2-2; the match to TRBD1 covers 7 bases. Germline assignment: CDR1 MGHRA and CDR2 YSYEKL. With 0 bases clipped from V and 2 bases from J, the junction kept 6 bases outside the gene matches. The CDR3 covers 17 residues. As DNA, the CDR3 is TGCGCCAGCAGCCAAGAGAAGGCAGGGGGTAACACCGGGGAGCTGTTTTTT. It is translated as CASSQEKAGGNTGELFF.

V gene TRBV18 combines with J gene TRBJ2-1; 8 positions match TRBD1. The length of the CDR3 is 16 residues. Germline V CDR1 and CDR2: KGHSH, LQKENI. V gave up 5 bases and J gave up 3 bases; unmatched junction bases: 9. CDR3 coding DNA: TGTGCCAGCTCATCAACTCAGGGGGCACACTACAATGAGCAGTTCTTC. It specifies CASSSTQGAHYNEQFF.

The chain couples TRBV6-6 to TRBJ2-7; 7 bases are shared with TRBD2. The CDR3 runs to 14 residues. CDR1 is MNHNY and CDR2 is SVGAGI in the germline V gene (reference sequence). With 5 bases clipped from V and 6 bases from J, the junction kept 10 bases outside the gene matches. CDR3 protein: CASSQFTSAGEQYF. CDR3 nucleotide sequence: TGTGCCAGCAGTCAATTTACTAGCGCCGGCGAGCAGTACTTC.

The chain combines TRBV29-1 with TRBJ1-1; 8 bases match TRBD1. From germline, CDR1 is SQVTM and CDR2 ANQGSEA. The CDR3 consists of 11 residues. V shed 3 bases and J 11 bases; nucleotides not matched to a gene: 5. The CDR3 region is CSVEVTGDAFF. Here the CDR3 DNA reads TGCAGCGTTGAGGTGACAGGGGATGCTTTCTTT.

This sequence joins TRBV7-2 and TRBJ1-1; D is ambiguous. This CDR3 comprises 14 residues. The germline V and J ends were trimmed by 4 bases and 0 bases, with 9 bases remaining between them. Germline CDR1 reads SGHTA; CDR2 reads FQGNSA. In DNA form, the CDR3 reads TGTGCCAGCAGCTGGCGAGGCTTGAACACTGAAGCTTTCTTT. It is translated as CASSWRGLNTEAFF.

The gene calls are TRBV28 and TRBJ2-5; 9 positions agree with TRBD1. Germline trimming cut 5 bases from V and 2 bases from J; bases unmatched to any gene: 0. Germline CDR1 MDHEN, CDR2 SYDVKM. The CDR3 totals 13 residues. The CDR3, as DNA: TGTGCCAGCAGTGGACAGGGGCAAGAGACCCAGTACTTC. This translates into CASSGQGQETQYF.

This chain joins TRBV4-1 and TRBJ2-7, with D possibly being TRBD1 (6 bases). Trimming removed 4 bases from V and 3 bases from J, with 22 bases in between. CDR1 MGHRA and CDR2 YSYEKL come from the germline V gene. The length of the CDR3 is 17 residues. The CDR3 here is CASSRRQSRQDDYEQYF. The CDR3 nucleotides read TGCGCCAGCAGCCGCAGACAAAGCAGACAGGACGACTACGAGCAGTACTTC.

The rearrangement uses TRBV29-1 and TRBJ2-1, with 14 bases that match TRBD2. The trim removed 4 bases at V and 9 bases at J, leaving 8 bases unmatched. CDR3 length: 15 amino acids. Germline V CDR1 and CDR2: SQVTM, ANQGSEA. DNA of the CDR3: TGCAGCGTTGTTGGGACTAGCGGGAGATGGAGTGAGCAGTTCTTC. Its translation is CSVVGTSGRWSEQFF.

The chain links TRBV7-9 to TRBJ2-1; D is perhaps TRBD2 (5 bases). The V gene lost 5 bases and the J gene lost 8 bases, with 16 bases spanning the gap. Germline V gene sequence: CDR1 SEHNR, CDR2 FQNEAQ (reference sequence). CDR3 length equals 14 residues. This CDR3 reads CASSLMKAEDEQFF. CDR3 coding DNA: TGTGCCAGCAGCCTAATGAAGGCGGAGGATGAGCAGTTCTTC.

This clone has just a few counts. This rearrangement joins TRBV4-3 to TRBJ1-3, with D hard to call. Trimming shortened V by 1 base and J by 0 bases, and 10 bases separated the two germline ends. CDR1 and CDR2 (germline): LGHNA, YSLEER. This CDR3 has 16 amino acids. CDR3 coding DNA: TGCGCCAGCAGCCAAGGGGCCCAAATCTCTGGAAACACCATATATTTT. It yields the protein CASSQGAQISGNTIYF.

The chain links TRBV11-2 to TRBJ2-7, with 7 positions matching TRBD2. V dropped 4 bases and J dropped 4; count of bases not matched to a gene: 10. Germline CDR1 SGHAT, CDR2 FQNNGV. The CDR3 sequence is 15 residues long. CDR3 in amino acids: CASSSTAGVQYEQYF. CDR3 nucleotide sequence: TGTGCCAGCAGCTCCACGGCGGGAGTTCAGTACGAGCAGTACTTC.

This chain links TRBV6-1 with TRBJ1-2; tentative D call: TRBD1 (5 bases). The CDR3 length is 14 residues. Germline V lookup: CDR1 MNHNS, CDR2 SASEGT. Trimming left V 8 bases short and J 2 bases short, with 15 bases between. The CDR3 DNA sequence: TGTGCCAGCGCCCTAGGGCAGGGAAACTATGGCTACACCTTC. Translated: CASALGQGNYGYTF.

This clone was observed a handful of times. The chain carries TRBV27 and TRBJ2-3; 7 positions match TRBD1. CDR3 length: 18 amino acids. Germline V gene sequence: CDR1 MNHEY, CDR2 SMNVEV (reference sequence). Losses at the gene ends were 1 base for V and 6 bases for J; bases not matched to a gene: 16. The CDR3, as DNA: TGTGCCAGCAGTTTATGGAAACTTGGGGACAGCCTATGGGATACGCAGTATTTT. This encodes CASSLWKLGDSLWDTQYF.

V and J are TRBV4-3 and TRBJ1-2; no clear D gene. Germline CDR1 reads LGHNA; CDR2 reads YSLEER. V lost 0 bases, J lost 4 bases, and 12 bases lay in between. The CDR3 totals 15 residues. CDR3 DNA sequence: TGCGCCAGCAGCCAAGACGTTGTAACCGGCTATGGCTACACCTTC. Protein sequence: CASSQDVVTGYGYTF.

This clone showed up many times. The genes are TRBV5-6 and TRBJ2-2; 13 positions agree with TRBD2. V dropped 7 bases and J dropped 7; count of bases not matched to a gene: 16. The CDR3 loop spans 18 amino acids. Per the germline V gene, CDR1 is SGHDT and CDR2 is YYEEEE. As DNA, the CDR3 is TGTGCCAGCGCAACCTCCGGACTAGCGGGGGTGTTCGGCGGGGAGCTGTTTTTT. Protein: CASATSGLAGVFGGELFF.

The rearrangement joins TRBV7-3 to TRBJ1-1; weak D call: TRBD1 (6 bases). CDR1 and CDR2 from the germline V gene are SGHTA and FQGTGA. The V and J ends lost 5 bases and 9 bases respectively, with 13 bases between them. The CDR3 runs 12 residues. The CDR3 loop is CASSQTGGQAFF. The CDR3 DNA reads TGTGCCAGCAGCCAAACCGGGGGGCAAGCTTTCTTT.